This T cell receptor beta chain was obtained from a study of human thymus T cells. The CDR3 loop spans 20 amino acids. CDR1 and CDR2 from the germline V gene are MGHRA and YSYEKL. V trimming: 3 bases; J trimming: 0 bases; junction bases outside the gene matches: 15. Assay: immunoSEQ multiplex PCR; the TCRdb copy retains only in-frame clones and omits some. The sample holds about 130,000 clones; over 85% are singletons and the top ten take around 0.024%. Corrective heart surgery yielded the resections from which the thymus tissue came. The rearrangement joins TRBV4-1 to TRBJ2-7, with 12 bases that match TRBD1. This TCR derives from a boy under three years old with a congenital heart defect but otherwise immunologically healthy. Sequencing was carried out using thymus tissue. The CDR3 nucleotides are TGCGCCAGCAGCCAGGGACCGCCGGGACAGGGGGCAAAGAGCTCCTACGAGCAGTACTTC. This translates into CASSQGPPGQGAKSSYEQYF.